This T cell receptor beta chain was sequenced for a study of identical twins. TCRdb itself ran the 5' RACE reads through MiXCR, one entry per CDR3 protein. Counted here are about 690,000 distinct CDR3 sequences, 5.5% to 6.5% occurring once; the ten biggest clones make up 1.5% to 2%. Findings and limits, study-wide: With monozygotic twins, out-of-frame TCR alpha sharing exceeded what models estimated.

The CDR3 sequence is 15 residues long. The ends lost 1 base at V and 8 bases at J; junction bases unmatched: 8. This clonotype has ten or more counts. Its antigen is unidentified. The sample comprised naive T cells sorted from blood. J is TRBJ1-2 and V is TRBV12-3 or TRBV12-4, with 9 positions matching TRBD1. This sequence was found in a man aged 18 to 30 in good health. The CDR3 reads CASSLGRTGAGGYTF. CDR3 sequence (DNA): TGTGCCAGCAGTTTAGGACGGACAGGGGCCGGCGGCTACACCTTC.